This TCR beta chain was observed in a study of cytomegalovirus exposure and HLA in healthy donors. Study background: In an early release, HLA-typed donors contributed tens of millions of unique TCR sequences. Study-level findings and limits: One cluster of highly shared sequence variants probably arose as a sequencing artifact. Later work associated fewer than 20,000 TCR beta sequences with HLA alleles at 0.05 false discovery rate.

The study ran its PCR with 60 Vbeta and 13 Jbeta primers. Libraries were prepared by immunoSEQ multiplex PCR; TCRdb keeps only in-frame clonotypes and omits some of them. The repertoire holds about 92,000 clones, with 80% as singletons. Of note for this clone: The target antigen is unknown.

The CDR3 is made up of 13 amino acids. The germline V and J ends were trimmed by 6 bases and 0 bases, with 9 bases remaining between them. CDR1 and CDR2 from the germline V gene are SEHNR and FQNEAQ (reference sequence). These donors counted as nominally healthy when sampled, but unrecorded immune exposures were likely. This receptor was obtained from a man aged 18 to 29 in good health and CMV-seronegative. The chain uses TRBV7-9 and TRBJ2-7, with a possible D match to TRBD1 (5 bases). The sequenced sample was PBMCs. The CDR3: CASRTESSYEQYF. CDR3 DNA: TGTGCCAGCAGGACAGAGTCCTCCTACGAGCAGTACTTC.